These 20 T cell receptor beta chains were sequenced from one sample in a study of T cells after yellow fever vaccination (dated by TCRdb to between 2018 and 2021). Receptors were amplified or captured by 5' RACE. Reads for this sample came from an Illumina NovaSeq 6000. TCRdb's own reprocessing of the public reads used fastp at Q25 and MiXCR and kept productive beta chains. CDR3 protein duplicates are merged, each entry listing the most common genes and DNA. The sample table lists 150,000 to 200,000 distinct CDR3 sequences, about 11% of them with a count of one. Jointly, the top ten make up 36% of the sample. The treatment or condition label here, explained by the study, means: live attenuated yellow fever vaccine strain. Material: CD8+ T cells sorted from PBMCs, obtained 15 days after the yellow fever booster vaccination. Every receptor here comes from a man aged 18 to 29 who received the YFV17D yellow fever vaccine.

The chain employs TRBV28 and TRBJ2-7, with a possible D match to TRBD2 (5 bases). CDR1 and CDR2 from the germline V gene are MDHEN and SYDVKM. This CDR3 spans 14 amino acids. Trimming cost V 8 bases and J 0 bases, with 14 bases left between them. CDR3 residues: CASGRRRSSYEQYV. The DNA for the CDR3 is TGTGCCAGCGGCCGGCGGAGGAGCTCCTACGAGCAGTACGTC.

The chain carries TRBV29-1 and TRBJ2-1; 12 bases match TRBD2. Germline CDR1 is SQVTM and CDR2 is ANQGSEA. This CDR3 has 15 residues. V was clipped by 0 bases and J by 4 bases; unmatched bases: 1. CDR3: CSVEDGLAGYNEQFF. CDR3 nucleotide sequence: TGCAGCGTTGAAGATGGACTAGCGGGGTACAATGAGCAGTTCTTC.

As for this clonotype: Compared with germline, one end of the junction differs, possibly owing to a read error. This sequence joins TRBV29-1 and TRBJ2-5; no clear D gene. The CDR3 runs 10 residues. CDR1 and CDR2 (germline): SQVTM, ANQGSEA. The CDR3 protein is CSVSMENQYF. The CDR3 nucleotides are TGCAGCGTTTCAATGGAGAACCAGTACTTC.

This clonotype was seen a few times. The chain carries TRBV5-6 and TRBJ2-7; D is unclear. Germline assignment: CDR1 SGHDT and CDR2 YYEEEE. V was clipped by 4 bases and J by 0 bases, with 8 bases between them. The CDR3 is 13 amino acids. CDR3 bases: TGTGCCAGCAGCGGGGTAGACTCCTACGAGCAGTACGTC. Translating it yields CASSGVDSYEQYV.

This clonotype was seen a few times. J is TRBJ2-2 and V is TRBV12-3 or TRBV12-4; D ambiguous. The germline V and J ends were trimmed by 3 bases and 0 bases, with 17 bases remaining between them. The CDR3 totals 18 residues. The CDR3 DNA is TGTGCCAGCAGTTTTTCTTGGGTGGGCCAGGCGAACACCGGGGAGCTGTTTTTT. Translation: CASSFSWVGQANTGELFF.

This clonotype was seen a handful of times. The V and J genes are TRBV12-3 or TRBV12-4 and TRBJ1-1; tentative D call: TRBD1 (5 bases). The CDR3 totals 13 residues. V gave up 5 bases and J gave up 3 bases, with 10 bases separating them. CDR3 in DNA: TGTGCCAGCAGTGATAGGGGAGACACTGAAGCTTTCTTT. Translation: CASSDRGDTEAFF.

V usage is TRBV4-1 and J usage is TRBJ2-4, with unresolved D. Germline values: CDR1 MGHRA, CDR2 YSYEKL. V lost 1 base and J 1 base, leaving 5 bases between the germline ends. This CDR3 is 14 amino acids long. In DNA form, the CDR3 reads TGCGCCAGCAGCCAAGGGCAGGCCAAAAACATTCAGTACTTC. Protein: CASSQGQAKNIQYF.

This chain uses TRBV5-1 with TRBJ2-7; no definite D call. V gave up 0 bases and J gave up 4 bases, with 8 bases separating them. The CDR3 is 13 residues long. The germline CDR1 and CDR2 sequences are SGHRS and YFSETQ. CDR3 sequence: CASSLEAFYEQYF. In DNA, the CDR3 is TGCGCCAGCAGCTTGGAGGCCTTTTACGAGCAGTACTTC. The full variable domain, completed using reference TRBV5-1 and TRBJ2-7, is KAGVTQTPRYLIKTRGQQVTLSCSPISGHRSVSWYQQTPGQGLQFLFEYFSETQRNKGNFPGRFSGRQFSNSRSEMNVSTLELGDSALYLCASSLEAFYEQYFGPGTRLTVT.

This clonotype has more than one count but fewer than ten. The chain has TRBV12-3 or TRBV12-4 and TRBJ1-2; D not certain. The CDR3 covers 10 residues. Trimming took off 10 bases at V and 4 bases at J, with 7 bases between the two ends. The CDR3 reads CAIRSYGYTF. The CDR3 DNA reads as TGTGCCATACGGAGCTATGGCTACACCTTC.

This clonotype was seen more than once but under ten times. This rearrangement joins TRBV12-5 to TRBJ2-1, with TRBD2 matching over 10 bases. Per germline, CDR1 LGHNT and CDR2 FRNRAP. J lost 4 bases, V lost 0 bases, and 3 bases had no gene match. The CDR3 is 16 residues long. DNA for the CDR3: TGTGCTAGTGGTTTGGTTACTAGCGGGGAGTACAATGAGCAGTTCTTC. The encoded protein is CASGLVTSGEYNEQFF.

This clonotype has more than one count but fewer than ten. The chain is built from TRBV29-1 and TRBJ2-3; 7 positions match TRBD1. CDR3 length equals 13 residues. The trim removed 3 bases at V and 4 bases at J, leaving 4 bases unmatched. Germline-derived CDR1 and CDR2 are SQVTM and ANQGSEA. The CDR3 loop is CSVEGRGSDTQYF. CDR3 in DNA: TGCAGCGTTGAGGGCAGGGGGTCAGATACGCAGTATTTT.

The V gene is TRBV6-6, the J gene TRBJ1-1; D is unresolved. Germline lookup yields CDR1 MNHNY and CDR2 SVGAGI (reference sequence). V was pared by 8 bases and J by 5 bases, with 12 bases between. This CDR3 comprises 12 residues. The CDR3: CASQFRSTEAFF. CDR3 nucleotides: TGTGCCAGCCAATTTCGGAGTACTGAAGCTTTCTTT.

This clonotype turned up a few times. The gene calls are TRBV7-2 and TRBJ2-5, with D maybe TRBD2 (7 bases). V was cut by 4 bases and J by 5 bases, with 17 bases left in between. Germline V gives CDR1 SGHTA, CDR2 FQGNSA. This CDR3 is built from 15 residues. DNA for the CDR3: TGTGCCAGCAGCTCCCGACGAGGGGGGGATGAGACCCAGTACTTC. Protein product: CASSSRRGGDETQYF. Looking up the rest from reference TRBV7-2 and TRBJ2-5 gives the full variable domain: GAGVSQSPSNKVTEKGKDVELRCDPISGHTALYWYRQSLGQGLEFLIYFQGNSAPDKSGLPSDRFSAERTGGSVSTLTIQRTQQEDSAVYLCASSSRRGGDETQYFGPGTRLLVL.

This clonotype was counted a few times. The rearrangement joins TRBV11-2 to TRBJ2-7, with unresolved D. This CDR3 is 12 amino acids long. Trimming cost V 2 bases and J 6 bases, with 8 bases left between them. Germline CDR1 and CDR2: SGHAT and FQNNGV. The DNA for the CDR3 is TGTGCCAGCAGCTTACCTGGGTGCGAGCAGTACTTC. Translated, it gives CASSLPGCEQYF.

The chain is built from TRBV29-1 and TRBJ2-7; possible D gene TRBD1, 5 bases. V was trimmed by 6 bases and J by 2 bases, leaving 23 bases between them. This CDR3 comprises 16 residues. Looked up from germline, CDR1 is SQVTM and CDR2 is ANQGSEA. The CDR3 here is CSVSSALTAATYEQYF. The CDR3, as DNA: TGCAGCGTGTCGTCCGCGTTGACAGCCGCAACCTACGAGCAGTACTTC.

This clonotype has a handful of counts. The CDR3: CASSTGPSYEQYV. The CDR3 nucleotides read TGTGCCAGCAGTACCGGGCCATCCTACGAGCAGTACGTC. J is TRBJ2-7 and V is TRBV6-5; D unresolved. V dropped 5 bases and J dropped 1 base, with 9 bases sitting between them. The length of the CDR3 is 13 residues. Germline V CDR1 and CDR2: MNHEY, SVGAGI.

This chain links TRBV4-2 with TRBJ2-2; possible D gene TRBD2, 5 bases. The CDR3 sequence is 15 residues long. The germline V gene encodes CDR1 LGHNA and CDR2 YNFKEQ. Trimming stripped 0 bases from V and 7 bases from J, with 12 bases between. CDR3 sequence reads: CASSQDRGNHGELFF. DNA of the CDR3: TGTGCCAGCAGCCAAGATCGAGGGAACCACGGGGAGCTGTTTTTT.

This clonotype was observed at least ten times. This sequence joins TRBV6-1 and TRBJ2-3; 7 bases align to TRBD2. The CDR3 runs to 15 residues. The ends lost 5 bases at V and 0 bases at J; junction bases unmatched: 5. Germline CDR1 MNHNS, CDR2 SASEGT. CDR3 loop: CASSLPGGSTDTQYF. CDR3 bases: TGTGCCAGCAGTTTACCCGGGGGGAGCACAGATACGCAGTATTTT.

This sequence joins TRBV6-2 or TRBV6-3 and TRBJ2-1, with D tentatively TRBD1 or TRBD2 (5 bases each). Deletions cut 8 bases from V and 2 bases from J, with 13 bases between. The CDR3 spans 14 residues. Germline V gene data show CDR1 as MNHEY and CDR2 as SVGEGT. The CDR3 DNA reads TGTGCCAGCGGGGGTAGCCAAACCTACAATGAGCAGTTCTTC. Translation gives CASGGSQTYNEQFF.

The gene calls are TRBV14 and TRBJ2-4; TRBD1 matches 10 bases. The V segment lost 4 bases and the J segment 15 bases; nucleotides outside the gene matches: 3. The CDR3 totals 11 residues. The germline V gene has CDR1 SGHDN and CDR2 FVKESK. The CDR3 spells CASSPGTGVYF. As DNA, the CDR3 is TGTGCCAGCAGCCCTGGGACAGGGGTGTACTTC.